These 15 T cell receptor delta chains share one sample of origin, sequenced in a study of gamma-delta T cells after stem cell transplantation. TCRdb re-called the RT-PCR reads through CATT. The table includes 2,500 to 3,000 delta-chain clones, about 5% detected once. The sample taken for sequencing was gamma-delta T cells. Receptor source: a human donor. It is not recorded whose cells these are; they may come from a transplant donor.

Note on this clone: Just one base apart from a much larger clone, this may be a read error. The chain recombines TRDV2 with TRDJ1, with D possibly TRDD3 on 5 matching bases. The CDR3 consists of 17 residues. The germline V and J ends were trimmed by 0 bases and 0 bases, with 16 bases remaining between them. Germline V gene sequence: CDR1 GEAIGNYY, CDR2 EKD. This CDR3 is CACDTVGEGLNTDKLIF. DNA for the CDR3: TGTGCCTGTGACACCGTTGGTGAGGGATTGAACACCGATAAACTCATCTTT.

Remarks on this clone: A far larger clone is just one base off, so this is likely a read error. The chain recombines TRDV2 with TRDJ3, with 10 positions matching TRDD3. Trimming removed 3 bases from V and 1 base from J; junction bases left unmatched: 11. Germline loops: CDR1 GEAIGNYY, CDR2 EKD. The CDR3 sequence is 20 residues long. CDR3 protein: CACDPLPGDTQSWDTRQMFF. The CDR3 region has the DNA TGTGCCTGTGACCCATTACCGGGGGATACGCAGTCCTGGGACACCCGACAGATGTTTTTC.

This clone was seen only a few times. A far bigger clonotype differs at one base, so this is likely a read error. This chain joins TRDV2 and TRDJ1; 11 nucleotides align to TRDD3. Germline V gene lookup returns CDR1 GEAIGNYY and CDR2 EKD. CDR3 length: 20 residues. The V and J ends lost 1 base and 1 base, in that order; junction bases with no gene match: 16. The CDR3 DNA follows: TGTGCCTGTGACACTATCGCGATACTGGGGGATAAAAATGGCACCGATAAACTCATCTTT. Its protein is CACDTIAILGDKNGTDKLIF.

This clone qualifies as large (0.1 to 1%). Other DNA sequences in this sample translate to the same CDR3. The chain combines TRDV2 with TRDJ1, with 10 bases identical to TRDD3. After removal of 1 base from V and 1 base from J, the junction contained 11 bases not matched to a gene. CDR3 size: 18 residues. The germline V gene encodes CDR1 GEAIGNYY and CDR2 EKD. In DNA form, the CDR3 reads TGTGCCTGTGACACTGTACTCGGGGGATACGGGTCCACCGATAAACTCATCTTT. It codes for CACDTVLGGYGSTDKLIF.

As concerns this clone: It may be a read error: a sequence one base away is much more abundant. In the same sample, other DNA sequences code for this CDR3. The V and J genes are TRDV2 and TRDJ1, with D perhaps matching TRDD3 (5 bases). The CDR3 is 15 residues long. In germline, CDR1 is GEAIGNYY, CDR2 EKD. The CDR3 here is CACDTVGKYTDKLIF. As DNA, the CDR3 is TGTGCCTGCGACACCGTGGGGAAGTACACCGATAAACTCATCTTT.

The chain couples TRDV1 to TRDJ1; the match to TRDD3 covers 11 bases. CDR3 size: 23 residues. Looked up from germline, CDR1 is TSWWSYY and CDR2 is QGS. Trimming removed 3 bases from V and 0 bases from J; junction bases left unmatched: 24. CDR3 sequence reads: CALGERFLGNRLGDNRYTDKLIF. DNA for the CDR3: TGTGCTCTTGGGGAGCGATTCCTAGGAAATAGACTGGGGGATAACCGGTACACCGATAAACTCATCTTT.

This clone was seen a few times. This DNA translates differently at residue 5 from the TCRdb protein, which is that of a much larger clone; a read error is likely, and the protein shown is the DNA's own translation. The CDR3 DNA reads as TGTGCCTGTGACACCGTCGAGGAACTGGGGATACGTTACACCGATAAACTCATCTTT. Protein: CACDTVEELGIRYTDKLIF. The gene calls are TRDV2 and TRDJ1, with 9 bases matching TRDD3. The CDR3 is made up of 19 amino acids. CDR1 is GEAIGNYY and CDR2 is EKD in the germline V gene. Trimming cost V 0 bases and J 0 bases; bases outside gene matches: 13.

This clone is large within its sample. The gene calls are TRDV2 and TRDJ1; D tentatively reads TRDD2 or TRDD3 (8 bases each). V was clipped by 0 bases and J by 2 bases, with 27 bases between them. Germline CDR1 is GEAIGNYY and CDR2 is EKD. The CDR3 runs to 20 residues. In DNA, the CDR3 is TGTGCCTGTGACACCCTTCCTACGACCCGGGATACGCGGGGAACCGATAAACTCATCTTT. The encoded protein is CACDTLPTTRDTRGTDKLIF.

This clone was seen more than once but under ten times. A read error likely explains this, since a far larger clone differs by one base. Other nucleotide sequences from this sample produce the same CDR3. The rearrangement uses TRDV2 and TRDJ3; TRDD3 matches 7 bases. This CDR3 has 19 amino acids. Germline CDR1 is GEAIGNYY and CDR2 is EKD. CDR3 protein: CACDTGDARSSWDTRQMFF. CDR3 sequence (DNA): TGTGCCTGCGACACTGGGGATGCCCGGAGCTCCTGGGACACCCGACAGATGTTTTTC.

This clone counts as medium-sized (0.01 to 0.1%). The genes are TRDV2 and TRDJ1, with 7 bases fitting TRDD3. V trimming: 4 bases; J trimming: 0 bases; junction bases outside the gene matches: 28. Germline V CDR1 and CDR2: GEAIGNYY, EKD. This CDR3 is 22 amino acids long. CDR3 bases: TGTGCCTGTGATACCTTGACGATTCCCGAAATGACTGGGGATGAACACACCGATAAACTCATCTTT. Protein sequence: CACDTLTIPEMTGDEHTDKLIF.

In nucleotides, the CDR3 is TGTGCCTGTGGCAACGTGGCTGGGGGGTCAGAAGGGACCGGGACAGAGAAACTCATCTTT. Translating gives CACGNVAGGSEGTGTEKLIF. V and J are TRDV2 and TRDJ1, with 7 nucleotides matching TRDD3. Germline CDR1 reads GEAIGNYY; CDR2 reads EKD. This CDR3 comprises 20 residues. Trimming took 5 bases from V and 8 from J; bases not matched to a gene: 31.

To note about this clone: A far larger clone lies a single base away; this is likely a read error. Written as DNA, the CDR3 is TGTGCCTGTGACACCACAGACCGATTGGGGGATACGGTGGATAAACTCATCTTT. It encodes CACDTTDRLGDTVDKLIF. The V gene is TRDV2, the J gene TRDJ1, with TRDD3 matching over 11 bases. The germline V gene encodes CDR1 GEAIGNYY and CDR2 EKD. The J segment lost 5 bases and the V segment lost 0 bases, leaving 13 bases of the junction unmatched. CDR3 size: 18 residues.

There are a few counts of this clone. A single base separates this from a much larger clone, so it may be a read error. The V gene is TRDV2, the J gene TRDJ1, with D possibly being TRDD3 (6 bases). The CDR3 contains 17 residues. Germline-derived CDR1 and CDR2 are GEAIGNYY and EKD. Trimming took 1 base from V and 5 from J, leaving 22 bases between them. CDR3 sequence: CACDTLRTGPQRDKLIF. CDR3 nucleotides: TGTGCCTGTGACACACTACGAACTGGGCCACAGAGGGATAAACTCATCTTT.

Note on this clone: With a much larger clone just one base away, this may be a read error. The sample holds other DNA sequences that translate to the same CDR3. The chain links TRDV2 to TRDJ3; 13 positions agree with TRDD3. This CDR3 has 20 residues. Germline V gene data show CDR1 as GEAIGNYY and CDR2 as EKD. This CDR3 is CACDTGGYETAPWDTRQMFF. The CDR3 DNA is TGTGCCTGCGACACTGGGGGATACGAAACGGCCCCCTGGGACACCCGACAGATGTTTTTC.

As concerns this clone: An end of the junction does not agree with germline; a read error may underlie this. This specimen includes other DNA sequences encoding the same CDR3. This chain joins TRDV1 and TRDJ1; 12 nucleotides line up with TRDD3. Germline-derived CDR1 and CDR2 are TSWWSYY and QGS. This CDR3 has 18 residues. The DNA for the CDR3 is TGCGCTCTTGGGGAAGCCCGGCACTGGGGGATACATACCGATAAACTCATCTTT. This sequence encodes CALGEARHWGIHTDKLIF.